The 31 T cell receptor beta chains below come from one sample, sequenced in a study of persistence of HIV-infected CD4 T cells. Sequencing used immunoSEQ version 4 in survey mode. Assay used: immunoSEQ multiplex PCR; TCRdb lists only in-frame clones, some missing. This table holds 13,000 or so clones, roughly 62% found once. Cells were stimulated with overlapping HIV-1 Gag 15-mer peptides. Sorting of responding CD4+ T cells relied on upregulated CD40 ligand together with CD69. No antigen has been assigned to these receptors. Sequenced here: CD4+ T cells sorted from PBMCs after approximately 18-hour stimulation, sampled from a patient who received antiretroviral therapy. The receptors shown here come from an adult man with HIV who was CMV-seropositive.

The chain has TRBV3-1 (or the pseudogene TRBV3-2) and TRBJ2-7, with a tentative D call TRBD2 (5 bases). Per the germline V gene, CDR1 is LGHDT and CDR2 is YNNKEL (reference sequence). This CDR3 is built from 11 residues. V was pared by 2 bases and J by 7 bases, with 6 bases between. CDR3 nucleotides: TGTGCCAGCAGCCAATCGGGAGAGCAGTACTTC. Amino acids: CASSQSGEQYF.

Judged by abundance, this clone is medium-sized. The chain employs TRBV27 and TRBJ1-4; D is undetermined. Trimming cost V 4 bases and J 7 bases, with 19 bases left between them. Germline lookup yields CDR1 MNHEY and CDR2 SMNVEV (reference sequence). The CDR3 contains 16 residues. The CDR3 protein is CASSSIPRTKGEKLFF. DNA of the CDR3: TGTGCCAGCAGTTCAATCCCCCGGACTAAGGGTGAAAAACTGTTTTTT. Drawing the rest from reference TRBV27 and TRBJ1-4, the complete variable domain is EAQVTQNPRYLITVTGKKLTVTCSQNMNHEYMSWYRQDPGLGLRQIYYSMNVEVTDKGDVPEGYKVSRKEKRNFPLILESPSPNQTSLYFCASSSIPRTKGEKLFFGSGTQLSVL.

The chain has TRBV29-1 and TRBJ2-1; a weak D match, TRBD2 (5 bases). V was clipped by 4 bases and J by 2 bases, with 9 bases between them. This CDR3 region has 13 residues. CDR1 and CDR2 from the germline V gene are SQVTM and ANQGSEA. The CDR3 DNA reads TGCAGCGTTGTAGGACTGACCTACAATGAGCAGTTCTTC. Its translation is CSVVGLTYNEQFF.

V and J are TRBV7-8 and TRBJ1-1; D might be TRBD1 (6 bases). CDR1 SGHVS and CDR2 FQNEAQ come from the germline V gene. This CDR3 spans 15 amino acids. Trimming removed 5 bases from V and 2 bases from J, with 15 bases in between. The DNA of the CDR3 is TGTGCCAGCAGCCCACACGGGACACTCAACACTGAAGCTTTCTTT. The encoded protein is CASSPHGTLNTEAFF.

The chain uses TRBV27 and TRBJ2-1, with 13 bases lining up with TRBD2. Germline-derived CDR1 and CDR2 are MNHEY and SMNVEV (reference sequence). There are 16 residues in the CDR3. J gave up 9 bases and V 8 bases, and 13 bases lay outside the gene matches. This CDR3 is CASGESGTSGIREQFF. The CDR3 DNA sequence: TGTGCCAGCGGCGAATCCGGGACTAGCGGGATTCGTGAGCAGTTCTTC.

The V gene is TRBV24-1, the J gene TRBJ2-2; D is ambiguous. The V gene lost 0 bases and the J gene lost 7 bases, with 2 bases spanning the gap. This CDR3 is built from 12 residues. CDR1 is KGHDR, CDR2 SFDVKD, per germline. Written as DNA, the CDR3 is TGTGCCACCAGTGATTTGGTCGGGGAGCTGTTTTTT. Protein: CATSDLVGELFF.

The chain recombines TRBV30 with TRBJ1-6; D may be TRBD1 (5 bases). This CDR3 is built from 17 residues. V lost 3 bases and J 8 bases, leaving 23 bases between the germline ends. CDR1 is GTSNPN, CDR2 SVGIG, per germline (reference sequence). For the CDR3, the DNA is TGTGCCTGGAGAGGTCCAGGGTACGAGGGGACCTATTCACCCCTCCACTTT. Its protein product is CAWRGPGYEGTYSPLHF.

The chain combines TRBV6-5 with TRBJ1-1; D possibly corresponds to TRBD1 (6 bases). The CDR3 runs to 12 residues. With 3 bases removed from V and 8 bases from J, the gap between germline ends came to 10 bases. Germline CDR1 is MNHEY and CDR2 is SVGAGI. CDR3 nucleotides: TGTGCCAGCAGTTATCGGGGGCGGGAAGCTTTCTTT. Translation: CASSYRGREAFF.

The genes are TRBV5-5 and TRBJ1-3; 7 bases are a match to TRBD1. The CDR3 totals 15 residues. V gave up 4 bases and J gave up 0 bases; unmatched junction bases: 4. CDR1 is SGHKS, CDR2 YYEKEE, per germline (reference sequence). CDR3 in amino acids: CASSIGTVSGNTIYF. CDR3 DNA sequence: TGTGCCAGCAGCATCGGGACAGTCTCTGGAAACACCATATATTTT.

V and J are TRBV19 and TRBJ2-7; 9 nucleotides line up with TRBD1. Germline CDR1 and CDR2: LNHDA and SQIVND (reference sequence). J gave up 8 bases and V 0 bases, and 5 bases lay outside the gene matches. The CDR3 contains 14 residues. The CDR3 sequence: CASSIDPGQGKQYF. CDR3 DNA: TGTGCCAGTAGTATAGATCCAGGACAGGGGAAGCAGTACTTC.

The count of this clone is one. The gene calls are TRBV28 and TRBJ2-7; 9 nucleotides match TRBD1. V was pared by 7 bases and J by 5 bases, with 12 bases of the junction left unmatched. The germline CDR1 and CDR2 sequences are MDHEN and SYDVKM. The CDR3 extends over 15 amino acids. As DNA, the CDR3 is TGTGCCAGCACCCTATGGACAGGGGCGAGGAACGAGCAGTACTTC. Protein product: CASTLWTGARNEQYF.

This clone was counted only a few times. The V and J genes are TRBV11-3 and TRBJ2-2; D may be TRBD2 (6 bases). From germline, CDR1 is SGHNT and CDR2 YENEEA. V gave up 5 bases and J gave up 3 bases, with 10 bases separating them. The CDR3 sequence is 14 residues long. The CDR3 DNA reads as TGTGCCAGCAGCGCGGGACTGGACACCGGGGAGCTGTTTTTT. This gives the protein CASSAGLDTGELFF.

This clone was observed a few times. The DNA for the CDR3 is TGCAGCGTTGAGACGGTTGGTTCCTACGAGCAGTACTTC. It yields the protein CSVETVGSYEQYF. The chain has TRBV29-1 and TRBJ2-7, with D unresolved. This CDR3 is built from 13 residues. Germline assignment: CDR1 SQVTM and CDR2 ANQGSEA. V gave up 3 bases and J gave up 1 base, with 10 bases separating them.

This clone was seen a single time. This rearrangement joins TRBV4-2 to TRBJ2-1; TRBD2 aligns across 9 bases. Per germline, CDR1 LGHNA and CDR2 YNFKEQ. The CDR3 covers 16 residues. V shed 0 bases, J shed 4 bases, and the junction held 4 bases outside the gene matches. The CDR3 DNA reads TGTGCCAGCAGCCAAGAGGCTAGCGGGACTTACAATGAGCAGTTCTTC. Amino acid sequence: CASSQEASGTYNEQFF.

This clone occurred a few times. The gene calls are TRBV3-1 (or the pseudogene TRBV3-2) and TRBJ1-2, with TRBD1 matching 7 bases. V lost 4 bases, J lost 4 bases, and 3 bases stayed unmatched. CDR3 length: 13 residues. Germline V gene data show CDR1 as LGHDT and CDR2 as YNNKEL (reference sequence). CDR3 region: CASSPRDSYGYTF. For the CDR3, the DNA is TGTGCCAGCAGCCCCCGGGACAGCTATGGCTACACCTTC.

V usage is TRBV5-4 and J usage is TRBJ1-2; D is unresolved. With 3 bases removed from V and 2 bases from J, the gap between germline ends came to 2 bases. The length of the CDR3 is 11 residues. Germline-derived CDR1 and CDR2 are SGHNT and YYREEE (reference sequence). The CDR3 sequence is CASSYNYGYTF. In DNA form, the CDR3 reads TGTGCCAGCAGCTACAACTATGGCTACACCTTC.

This clone ranks as medium-sized. The chain joins TRBV15 to TRBJ1-1, with 12 nucleotides matching TRBD1. The ends lost 0 bases at V and 3 bases at J; junction bases unmatched: 2. CDR1 and CDR2 from the germline V gene are LNHNV and YYDKDF (reference sequence). This CDR3 has 16 amino acids. The CDR3 is CATSREGQGADTEAFF. The CDR3 bases are TGTGCCACCAGCAGAGAGGGACAGGGGGCGGACACTGAAGCTTTCTTT.

The J gene is TRBJ1-5, the V gene TRBV20-1; D is undetermined. V was cut by 3 bases and J by 6 bases, with 15 bases left in between. Germline-derived CDR1 and CDR2 are DFQATT and SNEGSKA (reference sequence). The CDR3 totals 14 residues. CDR3 loop: CSASLLRESQPQHF. DNA of the CDR3: TGCAGTGCTAGTCTGTTAAGGGAGAGTCAGCCCCAGCATTTT.

The chain couples TRBV6-2 or TRBV6-3 to TRBJ2-7; 8 bases line up with TRBD1. J gave up 0 bases and V 4 bases, and 11 bases lay outside the gene matches. Germline V gene data show CDR1 as MNHEY and CDR2 as SVGEGT. CDR3 length: 17 amino acids. For the CDR3, the DNA is TGTGCCAGCAGTTTACACTCCAGGGGGCGAAACTCCTACGAGCAGTACTTC. It is translated as CASSLHSRGRNSYEQYF.

This chain uses TRBV14 with TRBJ2-2; D uncertain. The CDR3 spans 12 residues. Germline-derived CDR1 and CDR2 are SGHDN and FVKESK. V shed 2 bases and J shed 7 bases, with 5 bases lying between them. The CDR3 bases are TGTGCCAGCAGCCAACAGTTCGGGGAGCTGTTTTTT. Its protein is CASSQQFGELFF.

The chain couples TRBV9 to TRBJ2-2; the match to TRBD2 covers 10 bases. After removal of 2 bases from V and 0 bases from J, the junction contained 7 bases not matched to a gene. The germline gives CDR1 SGDLS, CDR2 YYNGEE. CDR3 length equals 18 residues. The CDR3 here is CASSVPIGTSANTGELFF. CDR3 nucleotides: TGTGCCAGCAGCGTTCCGATCGGGACTAGCGCGAACACCGGGGAGCTGTTTTTT.

In this sample, this clone turned up a few times. The chain employs TRBV5-1 and TRBJ1-1; 9 nucleotides align to TRBD1. This CDR3 is 14 amino acids long. Trimming cost V 3 bases and J 3 bases; bases outside gene matches: 3. Germline CDR1 SGHRS, CDR2 YFSETQ. CDR3: CASSSRQGDTEAFF. The CDR3 DNA is TGCGCCAGCAGCTCTAGACAGGGGGACACTGAAGCTTTCTTT.

In its sample, this clone was seen a few times. This chain uses TRBV20-1 with TRBJ1-1; D might be TRBD1 (5 bases). The V gene's germline CDR1 is DFQATT and CDR2 SNEGSKA (reference sequence). V was trimmed by 3 bases and J by 5 bases, leaving 10 bases between them. This CDR3 has 12 amino acids. The chain's CDR3 is CSASIQGTEAFF. The CDR3 nucleotides are TGCAGTGCTAGTATTCAGGGAACTGAAGCTTTCTTT.

This clone was recorded a few times. In DNA form, the CDR3 reads TGTGCCAGCAGCCGGATACAGGGATATAACACCGGGGAGCTGTTTTTT. Its translation: CASSRIQGYNTGELFF. The genes are TRBV3-1 (or the pseudogene TRBV3-2) and TRBJ2-2, with D perhaps TRBD1 (6 bases). This CDR3 is built from 16 residues. CDR1 and CDR2 from the germline V gene are LGHDT and YNNKEL (reference sequence). Trimming cost V 4 bases and J 2 bases, with 14 bases left between them.

The rearrangement uses TRBV19 and TRBJ2-1; either TRBD1 or TRBD2 may fit D (5 bases each). V was trimmed by 5 bases and J by 6 bases, leaving 14 bases between them. This CDR3 region has 14 residues. The germline gives CDR1 LNHDA, CDR2 SQIVND (reference sequence). The CDR3 sequence is CASSAAQRGNEQFF. CDR3 in DNA: TGTGCCAGTAGTGCCGCCCAGAGGGGCAATGAGCAGTTCTTC.

V and J are TRBV4-1 and TRBJ2-1, with 8 bases that match TRBD2. The CDR3 spans 15 residues. CDR1 and CDR2 from the germline V gene are MGHRA and YSYEKL. Trimming cost V 2 bases and J 3 bases; bases outside gene matches: 3. The CDR3 sequence is CASSQTRGGYNEQFF. CDR3 sequence (DNA): TGCGCCAGCAGCCAAACACGGGGGGGCTACAATGAGCAGTTCTTC.

The V and J genes are TRBV30 and TRBJ1-6, with D perhaps matching TRBD1 (5 bases). CDR3 length equals 14 residues. V lost 1 base and J 7 bases, leaving 11 bases between the germline ends. In germline, CDR1 is GTSNPN, CDR2 SVGIG (reference sequence). In nucleotides, the CDR3 is TGTGCCTGGAGTGGAGACAGTTGGAATTCACCCCTCCACTTT. Amino acids: CAWSGDSWNSPLHF.

The chain joins TRBV2 to TRBJ1-2, with 8 bases matching TRBD1. CDR1 and CDR2 from the germline V gene are SNHLY and FYNNEI. The CDR3 has 13 residues. The ends lost 3 bases at V and 4 bases at J; junction bases unmatched: 1. CDR3 bases: TGTGCCAGCAGTGATCAGGGGGCCTATGGCTACACCTTC. Its protein is CASSDQGAYGYTF.

This clone is judged medium-sized. This chain uses TRBV30 with TRBJ1-1; no firm D call. Germline CDR1 is GTSNPN and CDR2 is SVGIG (reference sequence). With 0 bases removed from V and 0 bases from J, the gap between germline ends came to 8 bases. CDR3 length equals 14 residues. CDR3 bases: TGTGCCTGGAGTGTAAGGGCCATGAACACTGAAGCTTTCTTT. It specifies CAWSVRAMNTEAFF.

The rearrangement joins TRBV15 to TRBJ1-2; D might be TRBD1 (5 bases). V was pared by 5 bases and J by 4 bases, with 14 bases between. The CDR3 is 14 amino acids. CDR1 and CDR2 (germline): LNHNV, YYDKDF (reference sequence). In nucleotides, the CDR3 is TGTGCCACCAGCCTCGCGGCAGGGACCTATGGCTACACCTTC. It is translated as CATSLAAGTYGYTF.

The rearrangement joins TRBV2 to TRBJ2-2, with a weak D call TRBD2 (6 bases). The germline CDR1 and CDR2 sequences are SNHLY and FYNNEI. The CDR3 length is 16 residues. V shed 6 bases and J shed 4 bases, with 18 bases lying between them. CDR3 protein: CASSPRAGSGTGELFF. The CDR3 coding sequence is TGTGCCAGCAGCCCAAGGGCGGGGTCGGGCACCGGGGAGCTGTTTTTT.